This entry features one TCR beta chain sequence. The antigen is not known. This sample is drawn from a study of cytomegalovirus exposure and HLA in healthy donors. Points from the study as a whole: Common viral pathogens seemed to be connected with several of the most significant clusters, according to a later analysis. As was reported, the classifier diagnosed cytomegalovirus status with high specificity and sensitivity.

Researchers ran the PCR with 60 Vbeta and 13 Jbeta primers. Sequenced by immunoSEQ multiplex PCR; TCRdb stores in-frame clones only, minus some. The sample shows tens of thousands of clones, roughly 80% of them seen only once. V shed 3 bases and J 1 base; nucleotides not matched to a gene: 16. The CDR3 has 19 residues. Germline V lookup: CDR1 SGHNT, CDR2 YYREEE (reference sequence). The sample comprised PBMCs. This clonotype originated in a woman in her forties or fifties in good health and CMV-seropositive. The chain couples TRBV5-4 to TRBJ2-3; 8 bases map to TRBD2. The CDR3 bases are TGTGCCAGCAGCTGGAGGAGCGGGATAGGGCGGGGGGGCACAGATACGCAGTATTTT. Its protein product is CASSWRSGIGRGGTDTQYF.